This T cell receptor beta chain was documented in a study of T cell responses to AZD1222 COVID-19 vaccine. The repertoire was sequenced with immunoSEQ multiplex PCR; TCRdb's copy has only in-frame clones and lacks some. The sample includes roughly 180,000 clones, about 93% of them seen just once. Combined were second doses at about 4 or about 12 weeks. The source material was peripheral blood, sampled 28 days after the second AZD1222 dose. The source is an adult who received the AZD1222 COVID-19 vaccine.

CDR3 nucleotides: TGTGCCAGCAGCGTAGGTTCAGGGGGCGTTTTCGAGCAGTACTTC. It encodes CASSVGSGGVFEQYF. V and J are TRBV9 and TRBJ2-7, with TRBD1 identical over 8 bases. The trim removed 0 bases at V and 6 bases at J, leaving 8 bases unmatched. Germline loops: CDR1 SGDLS, CDR2 YYNGEE. There are 15 residues in the CDR3.